Given below is one T cell receptor (beta chain) in context. Its cognate antigen has yet to be identified. Base qualities were left out, and no much larger clone turns up one base away. Libraries came from the immunoSEQ multiplex PCR assay. Entries here come from immuneACCESS through TCRdb and include only in-frame sequences with V and J called. Some clones fail to appear in such tables; in the studies checked, an unresolved V gene covers under half of the shortfall, and the cause of the remainder is unknown. The sample table contains roughly 95,000 clones; only one count was recorded for around 90% of them. Jointly, the top ten make up over 12% of the sample. Inclusive of the bounding cysteine and phenylalanine, the CDR3 is 16 residues long. Only the CDR3 DNA stays, 48 bases, in frame from base 1. V and J are trimmed by 0 bases and 5 bases, and the gene matches miss 6 bases of the junction. CDR1 and CDR2, per the germline V gene, are SGHRS and YFSETQ.

The record originates from a study of control samples from healthy donors and cancer patients (dated by TCRdb to 2019 to 2021). Sequencing was done on a sample of blood. This clonotype originated in a man aged 25 to 40 in good health. The chain is encoded by TRBV5-1 joined to TRBJ2-3; 10 central nucleotides agree with TRBD1. The nucleotides read TGCGCCAGCAGCTTGGACAGGACAGGGGGAAGAGATACGCAGTATTTT. This gives the protein CASSLDRTGGRDTQYF.